The source of this TCR beta chain is a study of radiotherapy plus CTLA-4 blockade in lung cancer. Looking at the study overall: Objective responses were recorded in around 18% of patients, with disease control recorded in 30% to 35%.

Per the germline V gene, CDR1 is MNHEY and CDR2 is SVGAGI. V was pared by 0 bases and J by 4 bases, with 12 bases between. The CDR3 sequence is 16 residues long. Repertoires were generated with immunoSEQ multiplex PCR, while TCRdb's copy carries only in-frame clones and drops some. Among over 80,000 clones listed, around 83% were seen once. The genes are TRBV6-5 and TRBJ2-2; a possible D gene is TRBD2 (5 bases). The material was peripheral blood, obtained from a patient treated with radiotherapy plus ipilimumab. The receptor was isolated from a human donor with non-small cell lung cancer who had stable disease on radiotherapy plus ipilimumab. The DNA of the CDR3 is TGTGCCAGCAGTTACTCGACGATGGGGAGCACCGGGGAGCTGTTTTTT. Amino acid sequence: CASSYSTMGSTGELFF.